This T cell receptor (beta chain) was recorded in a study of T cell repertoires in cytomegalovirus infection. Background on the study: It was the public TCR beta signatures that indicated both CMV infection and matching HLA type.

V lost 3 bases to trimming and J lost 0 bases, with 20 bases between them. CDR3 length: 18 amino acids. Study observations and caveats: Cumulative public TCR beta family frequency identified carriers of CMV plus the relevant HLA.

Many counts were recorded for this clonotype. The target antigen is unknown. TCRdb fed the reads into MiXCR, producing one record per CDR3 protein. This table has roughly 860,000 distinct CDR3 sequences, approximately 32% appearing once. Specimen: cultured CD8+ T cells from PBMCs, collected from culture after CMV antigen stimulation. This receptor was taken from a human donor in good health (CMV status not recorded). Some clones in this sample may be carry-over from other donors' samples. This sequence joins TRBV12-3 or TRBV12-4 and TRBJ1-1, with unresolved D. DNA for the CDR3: TGTGCCAGCAGTTTCGAGGTTTCGGCACCTCAGATGAACACTGAAGCTTTCTTT. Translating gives CASSFEVSAPQMNTEAFF.